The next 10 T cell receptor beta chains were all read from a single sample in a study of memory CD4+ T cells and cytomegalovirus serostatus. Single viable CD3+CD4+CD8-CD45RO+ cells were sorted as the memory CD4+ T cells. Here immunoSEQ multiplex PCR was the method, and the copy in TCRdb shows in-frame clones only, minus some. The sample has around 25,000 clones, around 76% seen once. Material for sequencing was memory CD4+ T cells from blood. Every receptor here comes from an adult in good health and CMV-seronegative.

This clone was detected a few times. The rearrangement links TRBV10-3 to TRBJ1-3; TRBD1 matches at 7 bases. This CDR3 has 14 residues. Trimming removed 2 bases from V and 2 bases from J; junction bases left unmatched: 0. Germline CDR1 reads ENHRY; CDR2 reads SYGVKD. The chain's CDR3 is CAISEDRAGNTIYF. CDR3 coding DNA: TGTGCCATCAGTGAGGACAGGGCTGGAAACACCATATATTTT.

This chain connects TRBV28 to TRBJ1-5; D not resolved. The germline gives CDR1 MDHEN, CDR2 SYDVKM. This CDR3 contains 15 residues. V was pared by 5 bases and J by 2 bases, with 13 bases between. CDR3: CASSPRVAGNQPQHF. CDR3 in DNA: TGTGCCAGCAGTCCTAGAGTGGCTGGCAATCAGCCCCAGCATTTT.

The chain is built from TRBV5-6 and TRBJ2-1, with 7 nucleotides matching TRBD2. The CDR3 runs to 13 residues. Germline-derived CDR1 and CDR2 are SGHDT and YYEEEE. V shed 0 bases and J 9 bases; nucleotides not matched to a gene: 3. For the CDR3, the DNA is TGTGCCAGCAGCTTGGCCCCGGGGGGTGAGCAGTTCTTC. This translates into CASSLAPGGEQFF.

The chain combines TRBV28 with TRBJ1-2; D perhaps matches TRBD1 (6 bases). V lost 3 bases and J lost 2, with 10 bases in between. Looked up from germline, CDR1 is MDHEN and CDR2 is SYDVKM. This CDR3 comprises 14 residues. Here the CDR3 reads CASSFPGVNYGYTF. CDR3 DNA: TGTGCCAGCAGTTTTCCAGGGGTAAACTATGGCTACACCTTC.

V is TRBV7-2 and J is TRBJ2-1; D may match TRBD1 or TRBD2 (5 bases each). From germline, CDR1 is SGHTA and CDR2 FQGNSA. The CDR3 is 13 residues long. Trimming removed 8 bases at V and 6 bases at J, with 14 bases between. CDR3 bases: TGTGCCAGCGGGACCGCGGGTGGCAATGAGCAGTTCTTC. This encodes CASGTAGGNEQFF.

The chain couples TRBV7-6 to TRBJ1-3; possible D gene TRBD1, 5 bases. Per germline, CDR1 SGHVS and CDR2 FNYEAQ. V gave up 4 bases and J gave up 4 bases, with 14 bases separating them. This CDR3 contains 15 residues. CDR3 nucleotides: TGTGCCAGCAGCTCCGATGGGACCGCAGGAAACACCATATATTTT. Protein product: CASSSDGTAGNTIYF. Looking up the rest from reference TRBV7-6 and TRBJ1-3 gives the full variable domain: GAGVSQSPRYKVTKRGQDVALRCDPISGHVSLYWYRQALGQGPEFLTYFNYEAQQDKSGLPNDRFSAERPEGSISTLTIQRTEQRDSAMYRCASSSDGTAGNTIYFGEGSWLTVV.

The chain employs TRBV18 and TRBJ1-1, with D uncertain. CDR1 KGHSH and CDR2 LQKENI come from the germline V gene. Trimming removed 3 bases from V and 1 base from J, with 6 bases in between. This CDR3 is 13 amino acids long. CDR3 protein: CASSPTRNTEAFF. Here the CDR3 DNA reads TGTGCCAGCTCACCTACACGGAACACTGAAGCTTTCTTT.

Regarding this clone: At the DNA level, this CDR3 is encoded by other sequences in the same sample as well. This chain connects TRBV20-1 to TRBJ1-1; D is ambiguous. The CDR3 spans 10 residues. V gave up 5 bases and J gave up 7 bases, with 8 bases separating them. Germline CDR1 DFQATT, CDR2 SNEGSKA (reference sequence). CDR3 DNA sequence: TGCAGTGCTTACCGGCTTGAAGCTTTCTTT. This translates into CSAYRLEAFF.

CDR3 DNA: TGTGCCAGCAGCAACACAGGGTCCGGTAGGGAGACCCAGTACTTC. Its protein is CASSNTGSGRETQYF. The chain links TRBV28 to TRBJ2-5; a possible D gene is TRBD1 (6 bases). The germline V gene encodes CDR1 MDHEN and CDR2 SYDVKM. The CDR3 sequence is 15 residues long. Trimming removed 6 bases from V and 5 bases from J, with 19 bases in between.

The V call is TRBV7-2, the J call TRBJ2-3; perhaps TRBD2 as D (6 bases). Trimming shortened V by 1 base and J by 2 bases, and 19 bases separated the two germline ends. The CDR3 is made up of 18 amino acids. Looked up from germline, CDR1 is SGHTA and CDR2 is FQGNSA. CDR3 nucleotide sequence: TGTGCCAGCAGCTTAGGTATTGTTGGGCTAGCGATCACAGATACGCAGTATTTT. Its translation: CASSLGIVGLAITDTQYF.